This entry lists 12 T cell receptor beta chains sequenced from one sample in a study of T cell responses to AZD1222 COVID-19 vaccine (dated by TCRdb to about 2021). The intended sense of this specimen's time point label: baseline before first vaccination. To prepare the library, the immunoSEQ multiplex PCR assay was applied. Sourced from immuneACCESS, this table was stored by TCRdb with only in-frame sequences that have V and J called. A share of the clones is absent; for the studies checked, an unresolved V gene accounts for under half, and the remainder has no known explanation. Within this sample are about 160,000 clones, with approximately 90% of them counted one time only. Of the sample, approximately 5.1% is held by the ten largest clones. This specimen was peripheral blood, taken on day 0 of AZD1222 vaccination. These receptors came from an adult in good health.

The V and J genes are TRBV7-9 and TRBJ2-1; the D call may be TRBD1 or TRBD2 (5 bases each). This CDR3 comprises 16 residues. Trimming shortened V by 1 base and J by 7 bases, and 17 bases separated the two germline ends. From germline, CDR1 is SEHNR and CDR2 FQNEAQ (reference sequence). CDR3 sequence: CASSLEVTAGGNEQFF. CDR3 DNA: TGTGCCAGCAGCTTAGAAGTTACGGCTGGGGGTAATGAGCAGTTCTTC. Drawing the rest from reference TRBV7-9 and TRBJ2-1, the complete variable domain is DTGVSQNPRHKITKRGQNVTFRCDPISEHNRLYWYRQTLGQGPEFLTYFQNEAQLEKSRLLSDRFSAERPKGSFSTLEIQRTEQGDSAMYLCASSLEVTAGGNEQFFGPGTRLTVL.

J is TRBJ1-1 and V is TRBV29-1, with D tentatively TRBD1 (6 bases). The CDR3 spans 11 residues. In germline, CDR1 is SQVTM, CDR2 ANQGSEA. V shed 6 bases and J shed 8 bases, with 13 bases lying between them. The CDR3 here is CSVSQGTEAFF. Written as DNA, the CDR3 is TGCAGCGTATCCCAGGGGACCGAAGCTTTCTTT.

V gene TRBV6-2 or TRBV6-3 combines with J gene TRBJ2-6; D remains ambiguous. The CDR3 is 14 amino acids. V was trimmed by 5 bases and J by 4 bases, leaving 9 bases between them. The germline CDR1 and CDR2 sequences are MNHEY and SVGEGT. The CDR3: CASSNRRGANVLTF. In DNA form, the CDR3 reads TGTGCCAGCAGTAACCGACGAGGGGCCAACGTCCTGACTTTC.

In its sample, this clone was seen a few times. J is TRBJ2-7 and V is TRBV5-4; 13 positions agree with TRBD2. This CDR3 has 15 residues. CDR1 is SGHNT, CDR2 YYREEE, per germline (reference sequence). Trimming cost V 4 bases and J 5 bases; bases outside gene matches: 6. The CDR3 region has the DNA TGTGCCAGCAGCCTAGGAGGACTAGCGGGAGACGAGCAGTACTTC. Amino acids: CASSLGGLAGDEQYF.

The count of this clone is one. The chain joins TRBV5-1 to TRBJ2-5, with D perhaps TRBD1 (6 bases). V lost 2 bases and J 1 base, leaving 9 bases between the germline ends. This CDR3 contains 14 residues. The germline V gene encodes CDR1 SGHRS and CDR2 YFSETQ. The CDR3 coding sequence is TGCGCCAGCAGCTTCGGACAGCCCCAAGAGACCCAGTACTTC. Encoded protein: CASSFGQPQETQYF.

The chain couples TRBV2 to TRBJ2-1, with D perhaps matching TRBD1 (6 bases). CDR3 size: 14 residues. Germline V CDR1 and CDR2: SNHLY, FYNNEI. Trimming removed 7 bases at V and 4 bases at J, with 14 bases between. The CDR3, as DNA: TGTGCCAGCACTCGCAGACAGGCGTACAATGAGCAGTTCTTC. Protein: CASTRRQAYNEQFF.

The V call is TRBV28, the J call TRBJ1-2; D not certain. There are 11 residues in the CDR3. CDR1 is MDHEN, CDR2 SYDVKM, per germline. Trimming took off 6 bases at V and 7 bases at J, with 9 bases between the two ends. CDR3 loop: CASRAEIGYTF. CDR3 sequence (DNA): TGTGCCAGCAGGGCCGAGATTGGCTACACCTTC.

The chain has TRBV3-1 (or the pseudogene TRBV3-2) and TRBJ1-1; 7 bases agree with TRBD1. This CDR3 spans 14 amino acids. J lost 0 bases, V lost 6 bases, and 4 bases had no gene match. Germline assignment: CDR1 LGHDT and CDR2 YNNKEL (reference sequence). CDR3 coding DNA: TGTGCCAGCAGAGGTGACAGGGTGAACACTGAAGCTTTCTTT. Residues: CASRGDRVNTEAFF.

The gene calls are TRBV12-3 or TRBV12-4 and TRBJ1-4, with 8 nucleotides matching TRBD1. This CDR3 contains 13 residues. J was trimmed by 7 bases and V by 6 bases; bases with no gene match: 4. CDR3 residues: CASRTGVGEKLFF. DNA for the CDR3: TGTGCCAGCAGGACAGGGGTGGGTGAAAAACTGTTTTTT.

This chain uses TRBV6-4 with TRBJ2-7, with 8 positions matching TRBD1. The J segment lost 1 base and the V segment lost 6 bases, leaving 5 bases of the junction unmatched. The CDR3 loop spans 14 amino acids. Germline V gene sequence: CDR1 MRHNA, CDR2 SNTAGT. CDR3 coding DNA: TGTGCCAGCAGGAAGGACAGGGCGTCCTACGAGCAGTACTTC. Protein: CASRKDRASYEQYF.

This clone was found once. The chain couples TRBV18 to TRBJ2-1; 10 bases map to TRBD1. Germline CDR1 and CDR2: KGHSH and LQKENI. V lost 6 bases to trimming and J lost 3 bases; unmatched junction nucleotides: 11. CDR3 length equals 17 residues. In DNA, the CDR3 is TGTGCCAGCTCGGAGTACGACAGGGGGCTGGGCTACAATGAGCAGTTCTTC. Translated: CASSEYDRGLGYNEQFF.

V usage is TRBV2 and J usage is TRBJ1-4; D call uncertain. Germline lookup yields CDR1 SNHLY and CDR2 FYNNEI. The CDR3 contains 14 residues. V lost 6 bases to trimming and J lost 0 bases, with 8 bases between them. The CDR3 spells CASRLVATNEKLFF. The CDR3 bases are TGTGCCAGCAGATTAGTTGCAACTAATGAAAAACTGTTTTTT. The complete variable domain, with remaining parts taken from reference TRBV2 and TRBJ1-4, reads EPEVTQTPSHQVTQMGQEVILRCVPISNHLYFYWYRQILGQKVEFLVSFYNNEISEKSEIFDDQFSVERPDGSNFTLKIRSTKLEDSAMYFCASRLVATNEKLFFGSGTQLSVL.